The T cell receptor (beta chain) described here comes from a study of blood T cell repertoires in COVID-19. Turning to the study itself: COVID-19 samples collected from the United States, Italy and Spain covered acute and convalescent phases. The cDNA or gDNA used as material had been derived from T cells, B-cell-depleted T cells, or PBMCs.

CDR1 is MNHEY and CDR2 is SVGEGT in the germline V gene. CDR3 size: 11 residues. With 5 bases clipped from V and 11 bases from J, the junction kept 3 bases outside the gene matches. Profiling relied on immunoSEQ multiplex PCR, and the TCRdb table lists in-frame clones only, not all of them. The table records 84,000 or so clones, 80% of them present only once. This clone was observed a handful of times. This receptor was identified in a woman aged 80 or over with acute or convalescent COVID-19. This chain connects TRBV6-2 or TRBV6-3 to TRBJ1-1; 9 bases match TRBD1. The specimen was peripheral blood. CDR3 protein: CASSLGTGAFF. In DNA, the CDR3 is TGTGCCAGCAGTCTCGGGACAGGGGCTTTCTTT.